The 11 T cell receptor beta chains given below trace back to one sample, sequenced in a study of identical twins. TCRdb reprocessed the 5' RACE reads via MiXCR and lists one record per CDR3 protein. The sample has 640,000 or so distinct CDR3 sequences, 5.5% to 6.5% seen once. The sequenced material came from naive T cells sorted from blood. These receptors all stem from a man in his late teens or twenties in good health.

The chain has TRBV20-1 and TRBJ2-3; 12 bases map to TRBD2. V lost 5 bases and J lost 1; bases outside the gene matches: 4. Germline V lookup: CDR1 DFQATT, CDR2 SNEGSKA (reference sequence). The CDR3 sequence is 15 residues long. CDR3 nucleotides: TGCAGTGCTCCTCGACTAGCGGGAGGCACAGATACGCAGTATTTT. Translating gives CSAPRLAGGTDTQYF.

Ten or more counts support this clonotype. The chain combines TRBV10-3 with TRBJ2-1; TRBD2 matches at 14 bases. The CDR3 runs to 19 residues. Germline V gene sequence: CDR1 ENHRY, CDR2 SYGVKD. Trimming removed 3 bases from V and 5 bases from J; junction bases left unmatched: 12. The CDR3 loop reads CAISDPGLAGVGANNEQFF. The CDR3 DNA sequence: TGTGCCATCAGTGATCCGGGACTAGCGGGAGTTGGGGCTAACAATGAGCAGTTCTTC.

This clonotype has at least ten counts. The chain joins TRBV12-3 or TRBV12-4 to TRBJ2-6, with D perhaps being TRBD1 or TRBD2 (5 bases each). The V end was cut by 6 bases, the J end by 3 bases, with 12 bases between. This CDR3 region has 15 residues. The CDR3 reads CASSLRGLGANVLTF. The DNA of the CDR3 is TGTGCCAGCAGCCTGAGGGGTCTTGGGGCCAACGTCCTGACTTTC.

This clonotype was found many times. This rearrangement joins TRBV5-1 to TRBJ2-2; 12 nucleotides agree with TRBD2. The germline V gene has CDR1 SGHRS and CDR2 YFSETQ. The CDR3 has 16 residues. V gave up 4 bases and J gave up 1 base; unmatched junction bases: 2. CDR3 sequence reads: CASSLLAGGNTGELFF. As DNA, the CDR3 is TGCGCCAGCAGCCTACTAGCGGGAGGGAACACCGGGGAGCTGTTTTTT.

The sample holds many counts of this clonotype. CDR3 region: CAIRGGPQRDKFF. DNA for the CDR3: TGTGCCATCAGGGGGGGGCCCCAGCGGGACAAGTTCTTC. The rearrangement uses TRBV10-3 and TRBJ2-1, with D maybe TRBD2 (7 bases). Germline values: CDR1 ENHRY, CDR2 SYGVKD. The V end lost 6 bases, the J end lost 14 bases, and 20 bases lay between the germline ends. This CDR3 is built from 13 residues.

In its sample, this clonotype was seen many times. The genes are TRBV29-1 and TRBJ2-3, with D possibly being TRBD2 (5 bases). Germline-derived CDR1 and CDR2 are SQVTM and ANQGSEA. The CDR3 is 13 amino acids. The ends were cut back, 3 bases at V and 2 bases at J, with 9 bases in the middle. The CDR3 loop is CSVDRRVTDTQYF. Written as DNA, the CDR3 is TGCAGCGTTGACCGGCGGGTCACAGATACGCAGTATTTT.

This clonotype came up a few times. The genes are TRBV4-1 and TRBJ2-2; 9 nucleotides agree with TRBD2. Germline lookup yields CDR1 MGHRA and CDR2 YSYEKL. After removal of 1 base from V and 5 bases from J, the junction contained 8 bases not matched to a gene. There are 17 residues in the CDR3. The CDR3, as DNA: TGCGCCAGCAGCCAAGGCATAGCGGGAGTCGGAACCGGGGAGCTGTTTTTT. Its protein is CASSQGIAGVGTGELFF.

The CDR3 bases are TGCGCCAGCAGCCAAGAATGGAGTGAGGGACTTTCCTACGAGCAGTACTTC. Protein sequence: CASSQEWSEGLSYEQYF. The V call is TRBV4-3, the J call TRBJ2-7, with a possible D match to TRBD2 (6 bases). The CDR3 is 17 amino acids. V was cut by 0 bases and J by 1 base, with 16 bases left in between. The V gene's germline CDR1 is LGHNA and CDR2 YSLEER.

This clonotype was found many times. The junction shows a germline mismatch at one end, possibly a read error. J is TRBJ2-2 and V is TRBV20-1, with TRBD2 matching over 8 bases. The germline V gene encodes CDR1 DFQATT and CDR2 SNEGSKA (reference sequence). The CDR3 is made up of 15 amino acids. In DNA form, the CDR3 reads TGCAGTGCCAGAGAGGGACTAGGCGGGACCGGGGAGCTGTTTTTT. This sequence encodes CSAREGLGGTGELFF.

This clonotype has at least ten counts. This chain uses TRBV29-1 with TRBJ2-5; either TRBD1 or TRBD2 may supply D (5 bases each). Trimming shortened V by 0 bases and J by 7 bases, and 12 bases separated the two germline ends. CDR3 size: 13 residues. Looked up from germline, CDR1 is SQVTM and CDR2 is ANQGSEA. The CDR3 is CSVEEGPRGTQYF. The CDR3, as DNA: TGCAGCGTTGAAGAGGGGCCTCGGGGGACCCAGTACTTC.

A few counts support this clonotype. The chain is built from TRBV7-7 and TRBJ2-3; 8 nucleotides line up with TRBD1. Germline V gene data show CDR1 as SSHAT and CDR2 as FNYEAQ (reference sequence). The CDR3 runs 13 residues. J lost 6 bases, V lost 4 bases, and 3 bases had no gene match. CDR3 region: CASSSYRGDTQYF. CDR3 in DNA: TGTGCCAGCAGCTCGTACAGGGGGGATACGCAGTATTTT. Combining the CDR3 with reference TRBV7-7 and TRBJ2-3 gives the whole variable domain GAGVSQSPRYKVTKRGQDVTLRCDPISSHATLYWYQQALGQGPEFLTYFNYEAQPDKSGLPSDRFSAERPEGSISTLTIQRTEQRDSAMYRCASSSYRGDTQYFGPGTRLTVL.